This entry is about one T cell receptor (beta chain). These data originate in a study of memory CD4+ T cells and cytomegalovirus serostatus. Trimming removed 2 bases from V and 10 bases from J, with 18 bases in between. This CDR3 has 15 amino acids. Germline V lookup: CDR1 GTSNPN, CDR2 SVGIG (reference sequence). In the original processing: Out-of-frame sequences were removed, leaving 2 million to 2.5 million distinct TCRbeta sequences. Assay: immunoSEQ multiplex PCR; the TCRdb copy retains only in-frame clones and omits some. The DNA gave D and trimming, while V, J and clone size come from that table. The profile shows 35,000 to 45,000 clones, roughly 80% of them singletons. Single viable CD3+CD4+CD8-CD45RO+ cells were sorted as the memory CD4+ T cells.

The receptor was isolated from an adult in good health and CMV-seronegative. The genes are TRBV30 and TRBJ1-6; D is ambiguous. Input material: memory CD4+ T cells from blood. Written as DNA, the CDR3 is TGTGCCTGGAGTAGGGATAATCCCTCCCGATCACCCCTCCACTTT. Translation: CAWSRDNPSRSPLHF.